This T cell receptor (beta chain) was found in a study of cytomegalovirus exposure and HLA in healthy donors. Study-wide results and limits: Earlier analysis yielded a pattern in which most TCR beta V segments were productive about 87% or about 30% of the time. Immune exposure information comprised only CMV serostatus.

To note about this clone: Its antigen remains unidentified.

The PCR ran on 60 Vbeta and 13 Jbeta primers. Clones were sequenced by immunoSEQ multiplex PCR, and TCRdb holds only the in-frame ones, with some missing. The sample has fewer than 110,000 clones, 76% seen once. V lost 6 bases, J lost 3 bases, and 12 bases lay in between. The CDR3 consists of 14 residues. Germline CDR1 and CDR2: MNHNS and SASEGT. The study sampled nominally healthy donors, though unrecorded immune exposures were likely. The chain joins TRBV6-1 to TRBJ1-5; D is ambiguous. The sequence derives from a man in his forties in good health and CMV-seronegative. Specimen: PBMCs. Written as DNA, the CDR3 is TGTGCCAGCAGCATCGACGGACTCAATCAGCCCCAGCATTTT. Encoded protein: CASSIDGLNQPQHF.